This paragraph covers one T cell receptor (beta chain) sequence. Its specificity is unknown. Unexposed donor CD4+ T cells date from about 2011-2018, before the COVID-19 pandemic. CD4+ T cells were isolated from the cells after more than nine days of culture. Cells permitting, SARS-CoV-2 S/N and four cold-coronavirus spikes were tested on unexposed-donor CD4+ T cells. This specimen comes from a study of CD4 T cells in relation to SARS-CoV-2 and coronaviruses. Libraries were prepared by immunoSEQ multiplex PCR; TCRdb keeps only in-frame clonotypes and omits some of them. The data hold tens of thousands of clones, with over 60% observed a single time. Looked up from germline, CDR1 is LGHNA and CDR2 is YSLEER. V was cut by 4 bases and J by 8 bases, with 17 bases left in between. The CDR3 is 14 residues long. General observations from the study: Crossreactivity was assessed only for spike protein, not other viral proteins. Pre-pandemic and post-infection samples never came from the same donor.

The chain couples TRBV4-3 to TRBJ1-2; no reliable D call. The TCR originated in a human donor in good health. The material sequenced was CD4+ T cells from PBMCs, cultured in vitro. The CDR3 nucleotides read TGCGCCAGCAGCCCCCCAGGCGGGGAGGGCGGCTACACCTTC. Residues: CASSPPGGEGGYTF.